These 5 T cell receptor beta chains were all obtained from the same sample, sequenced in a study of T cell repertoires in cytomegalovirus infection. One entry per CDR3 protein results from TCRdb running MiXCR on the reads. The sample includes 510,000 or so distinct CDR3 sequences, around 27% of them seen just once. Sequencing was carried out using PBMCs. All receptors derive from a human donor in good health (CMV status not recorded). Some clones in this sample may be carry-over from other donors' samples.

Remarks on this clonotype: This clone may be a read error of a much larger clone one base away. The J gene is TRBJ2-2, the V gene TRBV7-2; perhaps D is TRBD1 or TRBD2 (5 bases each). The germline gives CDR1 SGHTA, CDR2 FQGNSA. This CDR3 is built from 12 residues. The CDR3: CASTVGVGELLF. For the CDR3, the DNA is TGTGCCAGCACCGTGGGGGTCGGGGAGCTGTTGTTT. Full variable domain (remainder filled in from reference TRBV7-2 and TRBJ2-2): GAGVSQSPSNKVTEKGKDVELRCDPISGHTALYWYRQSLGQGLEFLIYFQGNSAPDKSGLPSDRFSAERTGGSVSTLTIQRTQQEDSAVYLCASTVGVGELLFGEGSRLTVL.

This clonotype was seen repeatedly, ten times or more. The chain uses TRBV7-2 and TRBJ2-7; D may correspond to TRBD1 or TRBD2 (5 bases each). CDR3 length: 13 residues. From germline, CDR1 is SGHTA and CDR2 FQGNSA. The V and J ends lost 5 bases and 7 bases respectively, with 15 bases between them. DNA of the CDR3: TGTGCCAGCAGCCTCGGGTATGGGGGTGAGCAGTACTTC. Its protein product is CASSLGYGGEQYF.

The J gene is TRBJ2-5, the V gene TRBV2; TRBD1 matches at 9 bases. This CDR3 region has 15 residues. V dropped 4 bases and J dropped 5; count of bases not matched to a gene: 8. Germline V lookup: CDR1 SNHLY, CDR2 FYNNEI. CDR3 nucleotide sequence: TGTGCCAGCAGTGCTACGACAGGGGGTAGCGAGACCCAGTACTTC. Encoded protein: CASSATTGGSETQYF. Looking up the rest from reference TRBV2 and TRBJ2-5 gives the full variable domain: EPEVTQTPSHQVTQMGQEVILRCVPISNHLYFYWYRQILGQKVEFLVSFYNNEISEKSEIFDDQFSVERPDGSNFTLKIRSTKLEDSAMYFCASSATTGGSETQYFGPGTRLLVL.

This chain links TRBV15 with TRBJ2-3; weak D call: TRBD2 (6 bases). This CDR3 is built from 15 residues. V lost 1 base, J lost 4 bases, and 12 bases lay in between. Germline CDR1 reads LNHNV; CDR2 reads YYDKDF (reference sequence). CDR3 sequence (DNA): TGTGCCACCAGCAGAGTCGGGAGTCTAGCAGATACGCAGTATTTT. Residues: CATSRVGSLADTQYF.

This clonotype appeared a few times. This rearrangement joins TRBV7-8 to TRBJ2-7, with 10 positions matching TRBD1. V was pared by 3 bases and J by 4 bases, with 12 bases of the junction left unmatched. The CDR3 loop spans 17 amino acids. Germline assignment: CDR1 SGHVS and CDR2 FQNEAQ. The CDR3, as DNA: TGTGCCAGCAGCTTGGATTCAACCGGGACAGGGGTATACGAGCAGTACTTC. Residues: CASSLDSTGTGVYEQYF.